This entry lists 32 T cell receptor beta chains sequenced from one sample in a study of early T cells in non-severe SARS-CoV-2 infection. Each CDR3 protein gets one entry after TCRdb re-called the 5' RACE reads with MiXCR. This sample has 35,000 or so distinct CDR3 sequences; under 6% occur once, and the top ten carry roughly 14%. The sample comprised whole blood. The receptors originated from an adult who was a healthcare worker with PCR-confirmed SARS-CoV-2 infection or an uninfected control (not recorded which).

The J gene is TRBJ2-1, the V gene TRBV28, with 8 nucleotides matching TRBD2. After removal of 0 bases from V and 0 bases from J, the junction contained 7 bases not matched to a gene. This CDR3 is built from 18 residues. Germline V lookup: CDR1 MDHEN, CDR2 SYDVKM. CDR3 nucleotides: TGTGCCAGCAGTTTATGGAGCGGGGGTTTCAGCTCCTACAATGAGCAGTTCTTC. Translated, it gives CASSLWSGGFSSYNEQFF.

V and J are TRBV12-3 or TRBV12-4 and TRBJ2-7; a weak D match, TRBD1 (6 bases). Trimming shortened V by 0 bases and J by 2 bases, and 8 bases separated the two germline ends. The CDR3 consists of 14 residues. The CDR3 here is CASSLAGTTYEQYF. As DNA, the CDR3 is TGTGCCAGCAGTTTAGCCGGGACAACCTACGAGCAGTACTTC.

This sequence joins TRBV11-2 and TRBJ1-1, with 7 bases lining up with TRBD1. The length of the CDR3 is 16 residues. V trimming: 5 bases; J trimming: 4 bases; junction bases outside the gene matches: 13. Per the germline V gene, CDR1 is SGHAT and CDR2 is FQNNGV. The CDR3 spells CASSPWVGGAGTEAFF. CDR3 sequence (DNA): TGTGCCAGCAGCCCCTGGGTAGGGGGCGCCGGCACTGAAGCTTTCTTT.

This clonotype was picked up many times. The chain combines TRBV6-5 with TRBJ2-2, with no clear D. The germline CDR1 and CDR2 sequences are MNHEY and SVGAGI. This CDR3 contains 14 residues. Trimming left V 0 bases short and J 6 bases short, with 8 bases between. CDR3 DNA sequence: TGTGCCAGCAGTTACTCGGGCGTAGCCGGGGAGCTGTTTTTT. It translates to CASSYSGVAGELFF.

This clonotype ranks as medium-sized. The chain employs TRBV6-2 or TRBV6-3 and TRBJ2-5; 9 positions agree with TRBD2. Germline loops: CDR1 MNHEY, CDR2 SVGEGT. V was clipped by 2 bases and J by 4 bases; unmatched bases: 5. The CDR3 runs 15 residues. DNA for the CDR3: TGTGCCAGCAGTTACGATGGCGGGGGGGCAGAGACCCAGTACTTC. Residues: CASSYDGGGAETQYF.

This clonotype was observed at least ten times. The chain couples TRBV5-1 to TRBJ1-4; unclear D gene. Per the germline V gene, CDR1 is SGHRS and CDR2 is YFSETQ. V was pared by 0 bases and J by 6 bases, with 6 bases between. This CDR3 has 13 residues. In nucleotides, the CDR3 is TGCGCCAGCAGCTTGGTTACAGATGAAAAACTGTTTTTT. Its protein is CASSLVTDEKLFF.

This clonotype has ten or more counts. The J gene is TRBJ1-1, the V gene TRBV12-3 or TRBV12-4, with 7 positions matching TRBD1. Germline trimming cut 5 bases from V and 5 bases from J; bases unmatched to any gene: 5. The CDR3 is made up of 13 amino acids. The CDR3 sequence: CASSKQGRTEAFF. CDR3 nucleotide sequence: TGTGCCAGCAGTAAACAGGGGAGGACTGAAGCTTTCTTT.

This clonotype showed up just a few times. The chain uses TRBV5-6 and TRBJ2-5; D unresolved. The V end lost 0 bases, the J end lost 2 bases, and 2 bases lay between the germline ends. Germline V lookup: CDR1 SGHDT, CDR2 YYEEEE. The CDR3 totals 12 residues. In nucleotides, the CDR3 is TGTGCCAGCAGCTTGGAGCAAGAGACCCAGTACTTC. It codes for CASSLEQETQYF.

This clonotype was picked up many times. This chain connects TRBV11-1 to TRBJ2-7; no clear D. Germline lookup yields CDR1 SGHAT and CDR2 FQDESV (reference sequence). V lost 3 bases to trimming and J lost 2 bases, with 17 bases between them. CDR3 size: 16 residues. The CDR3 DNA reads TGTGCCAGCAGCTTCGCGTCACCCGCTGGGACCTACGAGCAGTACTTC. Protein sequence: CASSFASPAGTYEQYF.

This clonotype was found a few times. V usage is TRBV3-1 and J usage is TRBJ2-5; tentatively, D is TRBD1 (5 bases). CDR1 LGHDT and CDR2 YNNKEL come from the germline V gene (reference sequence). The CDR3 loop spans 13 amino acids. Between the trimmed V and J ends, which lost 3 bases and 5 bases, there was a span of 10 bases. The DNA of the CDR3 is TGTGCCAGCAGCCATGGGGCCCGGGAGACCCAGTACTTC. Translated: CASSHGARETQYF.

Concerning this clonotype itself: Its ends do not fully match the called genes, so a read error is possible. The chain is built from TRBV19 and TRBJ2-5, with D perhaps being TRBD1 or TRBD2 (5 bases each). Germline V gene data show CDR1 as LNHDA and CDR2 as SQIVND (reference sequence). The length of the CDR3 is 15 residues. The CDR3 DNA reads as TGTGCAAGTAGTATAATGGGGACGGCCCAAGAGACCCAGTACTTC. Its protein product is CASSIMGTAQETQYF.

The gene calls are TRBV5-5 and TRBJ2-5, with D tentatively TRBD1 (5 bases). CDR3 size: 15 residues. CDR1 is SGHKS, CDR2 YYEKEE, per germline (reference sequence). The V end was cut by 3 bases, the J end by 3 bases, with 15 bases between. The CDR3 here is CASSSWQGRKETQYF. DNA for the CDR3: TGTGCCAGCAGCTCTTGGCAGGGTCGTAAAGAGACCCAGTACTTC.

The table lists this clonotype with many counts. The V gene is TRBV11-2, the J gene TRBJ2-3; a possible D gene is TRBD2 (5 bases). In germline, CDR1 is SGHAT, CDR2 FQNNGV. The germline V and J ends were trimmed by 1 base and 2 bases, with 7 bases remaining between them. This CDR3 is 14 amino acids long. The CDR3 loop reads CASSLGRATDTQYF. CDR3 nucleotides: TGTGCCAGCAGCTTAGGGCGGGCCACAGATACGCAGTATTTT.

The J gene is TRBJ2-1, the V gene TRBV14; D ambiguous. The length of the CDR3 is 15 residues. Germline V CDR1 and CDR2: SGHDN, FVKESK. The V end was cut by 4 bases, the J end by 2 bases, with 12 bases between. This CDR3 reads CASSPAVWAYNEQFF. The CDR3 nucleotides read TGTGCCAGCAGCCCCGCGGTGTGGGCCTACAATGAGCAGTTCTTC.

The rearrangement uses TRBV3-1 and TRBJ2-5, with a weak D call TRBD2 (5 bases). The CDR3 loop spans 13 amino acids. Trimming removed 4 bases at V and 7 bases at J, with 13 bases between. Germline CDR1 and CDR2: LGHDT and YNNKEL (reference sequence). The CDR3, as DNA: TGTGCCAGCAGCCCCCCAGAGGCGGGGACCCAGTACTTC. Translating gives CASSPPEAGTQYF.

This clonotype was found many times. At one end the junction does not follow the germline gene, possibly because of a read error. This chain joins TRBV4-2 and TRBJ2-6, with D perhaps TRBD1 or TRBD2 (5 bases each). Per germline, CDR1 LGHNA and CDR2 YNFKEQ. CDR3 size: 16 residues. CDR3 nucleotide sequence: TGTGCCAGCAGCCAAGATGGGAGCTCTGGGGCCAACGTCCTGATTTTC. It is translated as CASSQDGSSGANVLIF.

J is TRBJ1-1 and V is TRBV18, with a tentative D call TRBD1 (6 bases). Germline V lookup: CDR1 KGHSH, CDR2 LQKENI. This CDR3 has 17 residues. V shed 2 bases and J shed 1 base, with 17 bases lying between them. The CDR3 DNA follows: TGTGCCAGCTCACCATTCCAAACAGGGCTAACGAACACTGAAGCTTTCTTT. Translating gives CASSPFQTGLTNTEAFF.

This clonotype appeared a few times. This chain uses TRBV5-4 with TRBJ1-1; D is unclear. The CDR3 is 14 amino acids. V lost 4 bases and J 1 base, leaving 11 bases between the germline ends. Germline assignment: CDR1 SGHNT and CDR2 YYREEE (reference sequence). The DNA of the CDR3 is TGTGCCAGCAGCACCCCAGCGCCGAACACTGAAGCTTTCTTT. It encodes CASSTPAPNTEAFF.

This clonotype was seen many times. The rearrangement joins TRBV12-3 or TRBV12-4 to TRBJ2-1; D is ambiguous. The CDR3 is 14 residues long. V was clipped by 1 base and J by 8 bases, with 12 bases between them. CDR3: CASSLDGPSDEQFF. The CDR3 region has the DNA TGTGCCAGCAGTTTAGACGGACCAAGCGATGAGCAGTTCTTC.

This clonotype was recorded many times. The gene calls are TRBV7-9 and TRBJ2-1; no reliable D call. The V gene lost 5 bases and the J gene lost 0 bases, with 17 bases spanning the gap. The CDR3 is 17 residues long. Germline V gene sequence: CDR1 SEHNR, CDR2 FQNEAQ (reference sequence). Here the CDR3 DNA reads TGTGCCAGCAGCGGATTGAGTCAGACGAGCTCCTACAATGAGCAGTTCTTC. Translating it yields CASSGLSQTSSYNEQFF.

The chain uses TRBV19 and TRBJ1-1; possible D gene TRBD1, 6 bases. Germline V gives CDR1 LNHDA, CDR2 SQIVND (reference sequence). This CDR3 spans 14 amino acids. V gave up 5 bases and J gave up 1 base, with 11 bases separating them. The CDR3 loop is CASSLYRENTEAFF. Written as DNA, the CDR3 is TGTGCCAGTAGTTTATACAGGGAGAACACTGAAGCTTTCTTT.

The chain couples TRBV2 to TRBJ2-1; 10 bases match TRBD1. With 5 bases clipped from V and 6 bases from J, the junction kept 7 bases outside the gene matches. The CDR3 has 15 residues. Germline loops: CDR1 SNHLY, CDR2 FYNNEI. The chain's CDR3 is CASSPPGTGVNEQFF. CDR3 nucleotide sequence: TGTGCCAGCAGTCCTCCGGGGACAGGGGTCAATGAGCAGTTCTTC.

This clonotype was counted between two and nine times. CDR3 sequence (DNA): TGTGCCAGCAGCCAAGACCCCTCCAATGGCGGGGGTCGAGGTGAGCAGTTCTTC. The encoded protein is CASSQDPSNGGGRGEQFF. The chain uses TRBV4-2 and TRBJ2-1, with 7 nucleotides matching TRBD2. The CDR3 totals 18 residues. Per germline, CDR1 LGHNA and CDR2 YNFKEQ. V shed 0 bases and J 9 bases; nucleotides not matched to a gene: 17.

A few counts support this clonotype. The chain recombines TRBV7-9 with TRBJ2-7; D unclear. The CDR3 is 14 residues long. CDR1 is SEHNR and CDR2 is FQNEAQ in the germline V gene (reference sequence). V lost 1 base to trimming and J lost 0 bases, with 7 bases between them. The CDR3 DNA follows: TGTGCCAGCAGCTTAGGGGCCGCCTCCTACGAGCAGTACTTC. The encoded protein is CASSLGAASYEQYF.

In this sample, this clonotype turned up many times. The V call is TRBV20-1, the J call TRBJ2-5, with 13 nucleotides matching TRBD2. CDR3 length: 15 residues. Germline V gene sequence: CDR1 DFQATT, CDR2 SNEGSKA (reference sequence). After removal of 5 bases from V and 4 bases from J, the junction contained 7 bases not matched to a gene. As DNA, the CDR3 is TGCAGTGCTCCAGGACTAGCGGGAGATTCAGAGACCCAGTACTTC. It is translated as CSAPGLAGDSETQYF.

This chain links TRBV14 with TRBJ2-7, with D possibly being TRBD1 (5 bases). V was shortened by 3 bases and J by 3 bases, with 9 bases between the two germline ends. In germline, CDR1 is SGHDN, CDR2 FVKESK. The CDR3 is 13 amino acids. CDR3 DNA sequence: TGTGCCAGCAGCCAGGTCGACAGCTACGAGCAGTACTTC. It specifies CASSQVDSYEQYF. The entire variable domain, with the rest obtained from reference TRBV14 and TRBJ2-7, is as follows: EAGVTQFPSHSVIEKGQTVTLRCDPISGHDNLYWYRRVMGKEIKFLLHFVKESKQDESGMPNNRFLAERTGGTYSTLKVQPAELEDSGVYFCASSQVDSYEQYFGPGTRLTVT.

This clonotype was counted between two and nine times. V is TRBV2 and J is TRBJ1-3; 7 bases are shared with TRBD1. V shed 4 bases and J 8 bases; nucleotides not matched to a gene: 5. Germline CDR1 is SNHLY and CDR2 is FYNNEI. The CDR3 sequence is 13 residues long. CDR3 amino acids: CASSVTGWDTIYF. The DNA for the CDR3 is TGTGCCAGCAGTGTGACAGGGTGGGACACCATATATTTT.

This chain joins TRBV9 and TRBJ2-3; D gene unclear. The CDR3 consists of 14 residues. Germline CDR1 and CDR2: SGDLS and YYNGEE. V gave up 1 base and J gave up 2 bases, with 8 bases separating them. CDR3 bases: TGTGCCAGCAGCGTAACGGCATACACAGATACGCAGTATTTT. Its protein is CASSVTAYTDTQYF. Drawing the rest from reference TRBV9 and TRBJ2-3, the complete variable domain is DSGVTQTPKHLITATGQRVTLRCSPRSGDLSVYWYQQSLDQGLQFLIQYYNGEERAKGNILERFSAQQFPDLHSELNLSSLELGDSALYFCASSVTAYTDTQYFGPGTRLTVL.

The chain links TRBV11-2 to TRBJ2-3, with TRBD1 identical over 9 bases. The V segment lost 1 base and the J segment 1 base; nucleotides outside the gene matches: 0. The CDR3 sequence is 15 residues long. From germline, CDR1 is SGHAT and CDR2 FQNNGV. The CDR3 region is CASSLGTGGTDTQYF. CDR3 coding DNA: TGTGCCAGCAGCTTAGGGACAGGGGGCACAGATACGCAGTATTTT.

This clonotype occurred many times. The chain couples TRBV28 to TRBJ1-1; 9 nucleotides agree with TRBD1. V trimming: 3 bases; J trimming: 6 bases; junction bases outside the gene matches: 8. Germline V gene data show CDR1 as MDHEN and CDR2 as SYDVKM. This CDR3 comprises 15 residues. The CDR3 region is CASSLGDRARSEAFF. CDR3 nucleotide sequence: TGTGCCAGCAGTTTGGGGGACAGGGCTAGGTCTGAAGCTTTCTTT.

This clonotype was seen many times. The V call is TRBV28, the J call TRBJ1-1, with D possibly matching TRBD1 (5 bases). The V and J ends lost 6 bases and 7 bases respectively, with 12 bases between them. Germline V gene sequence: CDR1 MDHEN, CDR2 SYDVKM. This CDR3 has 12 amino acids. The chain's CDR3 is CASRPGPGEAFF. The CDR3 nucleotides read TGTGCCAGCAGGCCGGGGCCGGGTGAAGCTTTCTTT. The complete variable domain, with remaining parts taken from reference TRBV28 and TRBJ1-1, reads DVKVTQSSRYLVKRTGEKVFLECVQDMDHENMFWYRQDPGLGLRLIYFSYDVKMKEKGDIPEGYSVSREKKERFSLILESASTNQTSMYLCASRPGPGEAFFGQGTRLTVV.

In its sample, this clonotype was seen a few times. CDR3 sequence (DNA): TGTGCCAGCAGCCTAGCGGGGGATTATAATGAGCAGTTCTTC. It encodes CASSLAGDYNEQFF. The J gene is TRBJ2-1, the V gene TRBV28, with 10 bases aligning to TRBD2. Germline V gene sequence: CDR1 MDHEN, CDR2 SYDVKM. V was pared by 6 bases and J by 7 bases, with 6 bases of the junction left unmatched. The CDR3 runs to 14 residues.